This T cell receptor beta chain originates from a study of regulatory T cells in long-lasting Graves disease. The authors built TCR beta libraries using iRepertoire HTBI primers and Arm-PCR of CDR3 regions. TCRdb reanalysed the multiplex PCR reads using MiXCR and keeps one entry per CDR3 protein. The table has around 420,000 distinct CDR3 sequences, 15% to 19% seen once. Per the germline V gene, CDR1 is MGHRA and CDR2 is YSYEKL. The ends lost 2 bases at V and 6 bases at J; junction bases unmatched: 10. This CDR3 is 17 amino acids long. Time point here: newly diagnosed GD, antithyroid drugs for less than 3 months. Preparation of the TCR library used RNA extracted from PBMCs.

Source: peripheral blood mononuclear cells (PBMCs), taken at new diagnosis, from a patient treated with antithyroid drugs. This receptor was taken from a female donor with Graves disease. The genes are TRBV4-1 and TRBJ2-3; 11 bases match TRBD1. This CDR3 reads CASSQHPGTGGLDTQYF. CDR3 coding DNA: TGCGCCAGCAGCCAACACCCCGGGACAGGGGGATTGGATACGCAGTATTTT.